Each of the 21 T cell receptor beta chains below was sequenced from the same sample in a study of CD8+CD57+ T cells in acquired aplastic anemia listed by TCRdb under 2018. Patients chosen for sequencing had shown expansion of CD8+CD57+ cells by flow cytometry. Sequenced using an Illumina HiSeq 2000. Genomic DNA was used as template for profiling of TCR beta VDJ combinations and CDR3 sequences. The public sequencing data were trimmed at Q25 with fastp and processed into clonotypes with MiXCR by TCRdb, which kept only in-frame beta chains. One record per CDR3 amino acid sequence lists the most common genes and DNA. For this sample the table gives roughly 150,000 distinct CDR3 sequences, of which more than 45% were detected only once. In total, the top ten clones hold approximately 3% of the sample. Sequencing was performed on sorted CD4+, CD8+, or CD8+CD57+ T cells (not recorded which) from PBMCs. The receptor set was obtained from a human donor with aplastic anemia.

This clonotype appeared once. The chain recombines TRBV15 with TRBJ2-1; 13 bases map to TRBD2. V lost 9 bases to trimming and J lost 14 bases; unmatched junction nucleotides: 16. The CDR3 totals 15 residues. CDR1 is LNHNV, CDR2 YYDKDF, per germline (reference sequence). The CDR3 DNA reads as TGTGCCACAGGATTCGGACTAGCGGGAGTCGAGTCGGAGTTCTTC. This gives the protein CATGFGLAGVESEFF.

About this clonotype: One base away lies a much larger clone, so this may be a sequencing read error. This sequence joins TRBV5-6 and TRBJ1-2; 7 bases line up with TRBD1. CDR1 and CDR2 from the germline V gene are SGHDT and YYEEEE. The CDR3 spans 15 residues. Trimming took 6 bases from V and 8 from J; bases not matched to a gene: 16. CDR3 nucleotide sequence: TGTGCCAGCAATATTGCACAGGGGCTCTCAGGCGGCTACACCTTC. Translation gives CASNIAQGLSGGYTF.

The sample holds many counts of this clonotype. This chain joins TRBV6-1 and TRBJ2-1; perhaps TRBD1 as D (5 bases). This CDR3 has 13 amino acids. CDR1 and CDR2 (germline): MNHNS, SASEGT. Trimming took off 5 bases at V and 4 bases at J, with 9 bases between the two ends. Written as DNA, the CDR3 is TGTGCCAGCAGTCGCCGACAGTACAATGAGCAGTTCTTC. As protein: CASSRRQYNEQFF.

This rearrangement joins TRBV6-1 to TRBJ2-7; 10 bases align to TRBD2. V shed 3 bases and J 4 bases; nucleotides not matched to a gene: 6. Germline V gene lookup returns CDR1 MNHNS and CDR2 SASEGT. This CDR3 has 15 amino acids. The CDR3 DNA follows: TGTGCCAGCAGTGAGATCGCTAGCGGGAGTTACGAGCAGTACTTC. The encoded protein is CASSEIASGSYEQYF.

This clonotype appeared a few times. V usage is TRBV2 and J usage is TRBJ2-5, with 10 bases matching TRBD2. V lost 2 bases and J lost 9; bases outside the gene matches: 6. The germline gives CDR1 SNHLY, CDR2 FYNNEI. The CDR3 totals 14 residues. The CDR3 coding sequence is TGTGCCAGCAGTGAATTAGCGGGAGGACCGGCCCAGTACTTC. Amino acid sequence: CASSELAGGPAQYF.

This clonotype has at least ten counts. The V gene is TRBV12-5, the J gene TRBJ1-1; D is perhaps TRBD1 (6 bases). Germline lookup yields CDR1 LGHNT and CDR2 FRNRAP. Trimming left V 7 bases short and J 6 bases short, with 15 bases between. The CDR3 loop spans 13 amino acids. The CDR3 reads CASARDTFPEAFF. In DNA form, the CDR3 reads TGTGCTAGTGCCCGGGACACATTCCCTGAAGCTTTCTTT.

In its sample, this clonotype was seen a few times. The chain uses TRBV30 and TRBJ1-2, with D unclear. Germline V gene sequence: CDR1 GTSNPN, CDR2 SVGIG (reference sequence). The ends were cut back, 0 bases at V and 5 bases at J, with 13 bases in the middle. The CDR3 length is 14 residues. CDR3 coding DNA: TGTGCCTGGAGTGTACCTATGAACCGGTATGGCTACACCTTC. It is translated as CAWSVPMNRYGYTF.

The chain joins TRBV28 to TRBJ1-1; 8 nucleotides agree with TRBD1. This CDR3 contains 13 residues. Per germline, CDR1 MDHEN and CDR2 SYDVKM. Trimming at V came to 7 bases and at J to 7 bases, leaving 8 bases not matched to a gene. In DNA, the CDR3 is TGTGCCAGCACCCTACTCGGGACAGGTGAAGCTTTCTTT. Encoded protein: CASTLLGTGEAFF.

Here the CDR3 reads CASSRDRDRSEKLFF. In DNA, the CDR3 is TGTGCCAGCTCACGAGACCGGGACCGGTCTGAAAAACTGTTTTTT. The chain combines TRBV18 with TRBJ1-4, with a possible D match to TRBD1 (5 bases). Germline CDR1 and CDR2: KGHSH and LQKENI. The CDR3 length is 15 residues. Trimming left V 4 bases short and J 7 bases short, with 16 bases between.

This clonotype was observed a few times. The gene calls are TRBV19 and TRBJ1-5; TRBD1 agrees at 9 bases. Trimming cost V 6 bases and J 5 bases; bases outside gene matches: 8. The CDR3 consists of 15 residues. In germline, CDR1 is LNHDA, CDR2 SQIVND (reference sequence). The CDR3 sequence is CASRPGQGLYQPQHF. The CDR3 DNA reads TGTGCCAGTAGGCCGGGACAGGGATTGTATCAGCCCCAGCATTTT.

This clonotype was counted many times. The chain combines TRBV19 with TRBJ2-1, with D possibly matching TRBD2 (5 bases). The CDR3 has 13 residues. CDR1 LNHDA and CDR2 SQIVND come from the germline V gene (reference sequence). The V and J ends lost 10 bases and 6 bases respectively, with 16 bases between them. CDR3 sequence reads: CATVGLSPNEQFF. The CDR3 DNA reads TGTGCCACCGTCGGACTTTCCCCCAATGAGCAGTTCTTC.

This clonotype has at least ten counts. V is TRBV7-8 and J is TRBJ1-2; D remains ambiguous. CDR1 and CDR2 from the germline V gene are SGHVS and FQNEAQ. This CDR3 region has 14 residues. Trimming cost V 1 base and J 3 bases, with 9 bases left between them. The CDR3 region has the DNA TGTGCCAGCAGCTTAGGGGCAGCCGACTATGGCTACACCTTC. Translation gives CASSLGAADYGYTF.

A single count supports this clonotype. This chain joins TRBV25-1 and TRBJ2-3; the match to TRBD2 covers 7 bases. With V trimmed by 4 bases and J by 1 base, 8 bases remained unmatched. Germline CDR1 is MGHDK and CDR2 is SYGVNS. The CDR3 has 16 amino acids. The CDR3 bases are TGTGCCAGCAGTGGAGGACTAGGGTTTGGCACAGATACGCAGTATTTT. It yields the protein CASSGGLGFGTDTQYF.

V usage is TRBV19 and J usage is TRBJ1-5; 10 bases fit TRBD1. This CDR3 is 15 amino acids long. V trimming: 5 bases; J trimming: 1 base; junction bases outside the gene matches: 2. Germline V gives CDR1 LNHDA, CDR2 SQIVND (reference sequence). CDR3 sequence: CASSDRGLSNQPQHF. For the CDR3, the DNA is TGTGCCAGTAGTGACAGGGGGCTGAGCAATCAGCCCCAGCATTTT.

The V call is TRBV24-1, the J call TRBJ2-1; no clear D. The germline CDR1 and CDR2 sequences are KGHDR and SFDVKD. Trimming shortened V by 4 bases and J by 4 bases, and 4 bases separated the two germline ends. CDR3 length: 12 residues. Written as DNA, the CDR3 is TGTGCCACCAGTGACCAATACAATGAGCAGTTCTTC. Protein: CATSDQYNEQFF.

This clonotype showed up many times. The chain has TRBV2 and TRBJ2-3, with D maybe TRBD1 (5 bases). Trimming pared 6 bases from V and 6 bases from J, leaving 16 bases between. Per germline, CDR1 SNHLY and CDR2 FYNNEI. The CDR3 extends over 14 amino acids. The CDR3 DNA sequence: TGTGCCAGCAGCAGGGCCTCGGTCACGGATACGCAGTATTTT. It translates to CASSRASVTDTQYF. The full variable domain, rest sourced from reference TRBV2 and TRBJ2-3, is EPEVTQTPSHQVTQMGQEVILRCVPISNHLYFYWYRQILGQKVEFLVSFYNNEISEKSEIFDDQFSVERPDGSNFTLKIRSTKLEDSAMYFCASSRASVTDTQYFGPGTRLTVL.

This clonotype was counted between two and nine times. The rearrangement uses TRBV15 and TRBJ2-7, with D possibly TRBD1 on 5 matching bases. The V end was cut by 0 bases, the J end by 2 bases, with 11 bases between. Germline V gene lookup returns CDR1 LNHNV and CDR2 YYDKDF (reference sequence). CDR3 length: 15 residues. In DNA form, the CDR3 reads TGTGCCACCAGCAGAGACCAGGGTTACACCTACGAGCAGTACTTC. Amino acids: CATSRDQGYTYEQYF.

For the CDR3, the DNA is TGTGCCAGTAGTATAGGGGCTGGGTCCAGATATGGCTACACCTTC. This sequence encodes CASSIGAGSRYGYTF. The chain joins TRBV19 to TRBJ1-2; D call uncertain. The CDR3 is made up of 15 amino acids. Trimming cost V 1 base and J 5 bases, with 14 bases left between them. From germline, CDR1 is LNHDA and CDR2 SQIVND (reference sequence).

This chain links TRBV7-9 with TRBJ1-1, with D possibly matching TRBD1 (5 bases). V lost 6 bases and J lost 10, with 18 bases in between. The length of the CDR3 is 13 residues. CDR1 is SEHNR, CDR2 FQNEAQ, per germline (reference sequence). The CDR3 loop reads CASRNFRGEGAFF. In DNA form, the CDR3 reads TGTGCCAGCAGGAACTTCCGGGGGGAGGGAGCTTTCTTT.

The rearrangement joins TRBV29-1 to TRBJ1-2, with TRBD1 matching 7 bases. V gave up 3 bases and J gave up 3 bases; unmatched junction bases: 13. Germline assignment: CDR1 SQVTM and CDR2 ANQGSEA. CDR3 length: 16 amino acids. This CDR3 reads CSVDLGTGTEDYGYTF. The CDR3 coding sequence is TGCAGCGTTGACCTTGGGACCGGGACAGAGGACTATGGCTACACCTTC.

The chain uses TRBV19 and TRBJ2-5, with D maybe TRBD2 (5 bases). Trimming left V 9 bases short and J 2 bases short, with 19 bases between. Per germline, CDR1 LNHDA and CDR2 SQIVND (reference sequence). The CDR3 consists of 15 residues. This chain's CDR3 is CASSERTGEQETQYF. The CDR3 DNA sequence: TGTGCCAGCTCCGAGCGAACCGGGGAACAAGAGACCCAGTACTTC.